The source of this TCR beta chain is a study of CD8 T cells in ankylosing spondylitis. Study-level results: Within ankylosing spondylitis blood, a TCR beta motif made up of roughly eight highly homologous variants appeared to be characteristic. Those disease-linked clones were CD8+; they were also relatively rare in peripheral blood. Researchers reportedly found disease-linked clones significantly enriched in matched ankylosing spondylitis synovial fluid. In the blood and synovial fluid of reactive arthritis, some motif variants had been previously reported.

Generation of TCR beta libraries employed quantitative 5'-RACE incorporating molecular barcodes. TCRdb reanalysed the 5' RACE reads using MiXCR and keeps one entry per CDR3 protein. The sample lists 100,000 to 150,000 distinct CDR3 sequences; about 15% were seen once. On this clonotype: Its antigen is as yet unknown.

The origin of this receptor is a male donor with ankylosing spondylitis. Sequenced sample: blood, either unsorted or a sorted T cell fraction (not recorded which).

The CDR3 region has the DNA TGCAGTGCAACAGGGGAGGATGAAAAACTGTTTTTT. Amino acids: CSATGEDEKLFF. This rearrangement joins TRBV20-1 to TRBJ1-4; 7 bases match TRBD1. The CDR3 consists of 12 residues. Germline CDR1 and CDR2: DFQATT and SNEGSKA (reference sequence). The V segment lost 6 bases and the J segment 6 bases; nucleotides outside the gene matches: 4.